This passage covers 3 T cell receptor beta chains from one sample sequenced in a study of HIV-infected patients and healthy controls. cDNA was made from approximately 500 ng RNA using alpha and beta constant primers. Separate chain-specific third strand synthesis with multiplexing indices produced the alpha and beta libraries. TCRdb used MiXCR to reprocess the 5' RACE reads, holding one entry per CDR3 protein. This sample has 9,000 to 13,000 distinct CDR3 sequences, with over 4.5% found just once. The repertoire came from unfractionated whole blood and reflected all unsorted peripheral T cells. The sequenced sample was blood, obtained before antiretroviral therapy. The receptors originated from an adult with HIV infection.

Ten or more counts support this clonotype. The rearrangement uses TRBV12-3 or TRBV12-4 and TRBJ2-1, with TRBD2 matching over 11 bases. The length of the CDR3 is 14 residues. After removal of 4 bases from V and 7 bases from J, the junction contained 3 bases not matched to a gene. Here the CDR3 DNA reads TGTGCCAGCAGTTCTAGCGGGGGGTGGAATGAGCAGTTCTTC. Its translation is CASSSSGGWNEQFF.

This clonotype was seen a handful of times. This chain joins TRBV18 and TRBJ1-4; D is uncertain. V was clipped by 5 bases and J by 0 bases, with 10 bases between them. The CDR3 is 15 residues long. From germline, CDR1 is KGHSH and CDR2 LQKENI. The CDR3 loop is CASSTQTTTNEKLFF. Here the CDR3 DNA reads TGTGCCAGCTCAACACAGACAACAACTAATGAAAAACTGTTTTTT.

At least ten counts were recorded for this clonotype. The gene calls are TRBV20-1 and TRBJ2-7; D is perhaps TRBD1 (5 bases). This CDR3 has 15 residues. Germline V CDR1 and CDR2: DFQATT, SNEGSKA (reference sequence). Trimming took off 3 bases at V and 0 bases at J, with 15 bases between the two ends. In DNA form, the CDR3 reads TGCAGTGCTAGGGGCCCCAGGGAAAACTCCTACGAGCAGTACTTC. This gives the protein CSARGPRENSYEQYF.